This entry describes one T cell receptor (beta chain). The table came from immunoSEQ multiplex PCR; TCRdb's copy has only in-frame clones and leaves some out. The table records about 32,000 clones, around 89% of them present only once. This sample was included in a study of PD-1 and CTLA-4 blockade in melanoma. The CDR3 sequence is 19 residues long. Germline CDR1 SGHVS, CDR2 FNYEAQ. The junction had 13 bases not matched to a gene; V was cut back by 1 base and J by 4 bases. The starting material was CD8+ T cells from peripheral blood, obtained from a patient given anti-PD-1 treatment. The genes are TRBV7-6 and TRBJ2-1; TRBD2 matches at 10 bases. The receptor was derived from a human donor with melanoma. The CDR3 loop reads CASSLVGLADLGVYNEQFF. The CDR3 bases are TGTGCCAGCAGCTTAGTAGGACTAGCGGACTTGGGGGTGTACAATGAGCAGTTCTTC.